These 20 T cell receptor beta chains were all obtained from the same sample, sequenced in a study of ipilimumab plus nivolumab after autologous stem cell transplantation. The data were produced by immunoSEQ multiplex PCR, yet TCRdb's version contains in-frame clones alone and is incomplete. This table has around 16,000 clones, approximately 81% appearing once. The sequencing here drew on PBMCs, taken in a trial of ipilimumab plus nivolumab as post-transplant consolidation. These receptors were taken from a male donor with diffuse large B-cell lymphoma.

The CDR3, as DNA: TGTGCCAGCAGCCAAGGCCCTGCGGTAGCGGGGGGTCAAGAGACCCAGTACTTC. Translation gives CASSQGPAVAGGQETQYF. This chain connects TRBV4-2 to TRBJ2-5; 10 bases map to TRBD2. This CDR3 is built from 18 residues. Germline CDR1 LGHNA, CDR2 YNFKEQ. The ends lost 1 base at V and 2 bases at J; junction bases unmatched: 10.

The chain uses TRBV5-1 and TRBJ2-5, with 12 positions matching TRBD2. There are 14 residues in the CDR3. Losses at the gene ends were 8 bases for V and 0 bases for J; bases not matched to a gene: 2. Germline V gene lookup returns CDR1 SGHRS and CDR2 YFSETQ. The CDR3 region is CASTSGGNQETQYF. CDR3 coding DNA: TGCGCCAGTACTAGCGGGGGGAACCAAGAGACCCAGTACTTC.

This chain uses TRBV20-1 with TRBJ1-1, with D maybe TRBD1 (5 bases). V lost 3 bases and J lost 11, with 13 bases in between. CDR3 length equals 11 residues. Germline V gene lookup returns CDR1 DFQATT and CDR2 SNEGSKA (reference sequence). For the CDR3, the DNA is TGCAGTGCTAGCGGGGGGAATCGGGCTTTCTTT. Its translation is CSASGGNRAFF.

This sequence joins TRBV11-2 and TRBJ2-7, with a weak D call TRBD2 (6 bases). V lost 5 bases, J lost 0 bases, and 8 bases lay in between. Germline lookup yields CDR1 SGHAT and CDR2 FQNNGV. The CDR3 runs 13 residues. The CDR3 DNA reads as TGTGCCAGCAGCCGGGGACTCTCCTACGAGCAGTACTTC. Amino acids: CASSRGLSYEQYF.

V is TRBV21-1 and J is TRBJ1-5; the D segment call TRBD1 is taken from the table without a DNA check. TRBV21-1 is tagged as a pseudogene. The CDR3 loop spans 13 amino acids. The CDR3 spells CASSRQTNQPQHF. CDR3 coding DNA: TGTGCCAGCAGTCGACAGACCAATCAGCCCCAGCATTTT.

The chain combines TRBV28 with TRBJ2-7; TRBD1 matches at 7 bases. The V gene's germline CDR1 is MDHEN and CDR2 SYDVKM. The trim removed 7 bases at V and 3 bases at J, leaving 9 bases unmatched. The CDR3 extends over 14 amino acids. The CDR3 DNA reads TGTGCCAGCACCCGACAAGGGGGCATCTACGAGCAGTACTTC. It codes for CASTRQGGIYEQYF.

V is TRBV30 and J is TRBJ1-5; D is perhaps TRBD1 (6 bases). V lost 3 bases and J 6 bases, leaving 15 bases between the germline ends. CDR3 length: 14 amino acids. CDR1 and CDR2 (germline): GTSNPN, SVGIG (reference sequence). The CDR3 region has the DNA TGTGCCTGGAGAACGGCAGGGGTGGGTCAGCCCCAGCATTTT. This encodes CAWRTAGVGQPQHF.

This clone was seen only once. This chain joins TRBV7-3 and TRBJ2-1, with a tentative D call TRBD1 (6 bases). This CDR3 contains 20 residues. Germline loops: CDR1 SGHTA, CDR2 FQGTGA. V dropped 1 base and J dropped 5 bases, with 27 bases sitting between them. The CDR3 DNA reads TGTGCCAGCAGCTTAATGCCCTCAGGGGTGGGTGCCACGACGGACAATGAGCAGTTCTTC. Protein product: CASSLMPSGVGATTDNEQFF.

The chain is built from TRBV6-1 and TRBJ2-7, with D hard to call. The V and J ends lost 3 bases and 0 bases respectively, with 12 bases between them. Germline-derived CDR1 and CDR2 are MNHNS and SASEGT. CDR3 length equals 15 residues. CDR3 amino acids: CASSEGNGFSYEQYF. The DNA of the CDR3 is TGTGCCAGCAGTGAGGGTAATGGGTTCTCCTACGAGCAGTACTTC.

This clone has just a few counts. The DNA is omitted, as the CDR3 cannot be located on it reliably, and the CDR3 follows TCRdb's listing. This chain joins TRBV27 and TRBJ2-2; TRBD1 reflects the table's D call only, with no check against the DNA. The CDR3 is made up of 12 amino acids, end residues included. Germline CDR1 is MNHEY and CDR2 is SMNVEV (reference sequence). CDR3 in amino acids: CASSFGTGNLFF.

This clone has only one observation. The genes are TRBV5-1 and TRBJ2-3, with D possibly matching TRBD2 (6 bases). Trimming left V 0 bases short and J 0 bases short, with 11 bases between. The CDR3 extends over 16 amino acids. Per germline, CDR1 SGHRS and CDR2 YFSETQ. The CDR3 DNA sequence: TGCGCCAGCAGCTTGGACGGGGACTTAAGCACAGATACGCAGTATTTT. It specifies CASSLDGDLSTDTQYF.

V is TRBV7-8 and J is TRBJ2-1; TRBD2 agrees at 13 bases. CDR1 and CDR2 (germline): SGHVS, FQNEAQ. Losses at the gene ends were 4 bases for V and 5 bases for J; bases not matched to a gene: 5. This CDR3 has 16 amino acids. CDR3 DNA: TGTGCCAGCAGCTCGACTAGCGGGGGGCCCAACAATGAGCAGTTCTTC. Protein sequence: CASSSTSGGPNNEQFF.

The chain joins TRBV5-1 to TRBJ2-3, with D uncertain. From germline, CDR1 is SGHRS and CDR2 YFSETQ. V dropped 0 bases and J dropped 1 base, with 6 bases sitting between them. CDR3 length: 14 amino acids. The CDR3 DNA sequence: TGCGCCAGCAGCTTGGCCGTCGGCACAGATACGCAGTATTTT. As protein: CASSLAVGTDTQYF. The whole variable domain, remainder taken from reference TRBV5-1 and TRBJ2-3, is KAGVTQTPRYLIKTRGQQVTLSCSPISGHRSVSWYQQTPGQGLQFLFEYFSETQRNKGNFPGRFSGRQFSNSRSEMNVSTLELGDSALYLCASSLAVGTDTQYFGPGTRLTVL.

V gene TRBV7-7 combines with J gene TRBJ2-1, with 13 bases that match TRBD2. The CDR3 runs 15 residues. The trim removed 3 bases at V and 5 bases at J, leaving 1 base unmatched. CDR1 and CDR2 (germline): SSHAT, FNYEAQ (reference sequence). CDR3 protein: CASSFTSGGDNEQFF. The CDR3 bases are TGTGCCAGCAGCTTCACTAGCGGGGGGGACAATGAGCAGTTCTTC.

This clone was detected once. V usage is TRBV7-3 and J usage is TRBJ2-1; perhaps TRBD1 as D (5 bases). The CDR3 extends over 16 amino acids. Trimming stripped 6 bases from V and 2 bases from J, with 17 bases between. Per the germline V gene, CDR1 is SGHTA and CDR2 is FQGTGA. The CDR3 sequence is CASSVSAGIAYNEQFF. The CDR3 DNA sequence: TGTGCCAGCAGTGTCTCGGCAGGGATCGCCTACAATGAGCAGTTCTTC.

In DNA, the CDR3 is TGTGCCAGCAGTCCTCGCCGACAGGGGCGGTTTTACGAGCAGTACTTC. Translated, it gives CASSPRRQGRFYEQYF. This chain uses TRBV28 with TRBJ2-7; 8 nucleotides agree with TRBD1. Germline trimming cut 5 bases from V and 4 bases from J; bases unmatched to any gene: 13. Germline loops: CDR1 MDHEN, CDR2 SYDVKM. The CDR3 is 16 residues long.

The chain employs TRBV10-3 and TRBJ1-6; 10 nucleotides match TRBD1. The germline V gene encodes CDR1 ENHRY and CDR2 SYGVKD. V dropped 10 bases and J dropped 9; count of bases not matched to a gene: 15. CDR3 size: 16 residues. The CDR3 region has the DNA TGTGCCACCCGAGGGGGGACAGGGGACTTGAGTTCACCCCTCCACTTT. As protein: CATRGGTGDLSSPLHF.

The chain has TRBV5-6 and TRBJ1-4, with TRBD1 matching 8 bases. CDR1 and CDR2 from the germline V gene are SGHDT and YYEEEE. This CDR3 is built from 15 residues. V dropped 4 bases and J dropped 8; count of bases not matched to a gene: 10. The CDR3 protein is CASSLRTGPREKLFF. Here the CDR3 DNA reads TGTGCCAGCAGCCTACGGACAGGGCCTAGGGAAAAACTGTTTTTT.

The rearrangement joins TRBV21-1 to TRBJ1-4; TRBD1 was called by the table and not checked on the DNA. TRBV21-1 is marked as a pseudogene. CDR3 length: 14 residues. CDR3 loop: CANRTTGDNEKLFF. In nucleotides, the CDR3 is TGTGCCAACCGGACGACAGGGGACAATGAAAAACTGTTTTTT.

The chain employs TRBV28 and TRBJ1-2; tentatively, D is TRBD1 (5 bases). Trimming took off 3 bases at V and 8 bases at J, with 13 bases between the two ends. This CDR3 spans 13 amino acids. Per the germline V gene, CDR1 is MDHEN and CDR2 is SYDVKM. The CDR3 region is CASSLGPVEGYTF. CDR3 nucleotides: TGTGCCAGCAGTTTGGGACCAGTGGAGGGCTACACCTTC.